This passage covers 8 T cell receptor beta chains from one sample sequenced in a study of regulatory T cells in long-lasting Graves disease (TCRdb year 2021). Library creation used multiplex PCR. TCRdb lists the instrument as Illumina HiSeq 4000. TCR beta libraries were built with iRepertoire HTBI primers and Arm-PCR amplification of CDR3 regions. TCRdb reran the public reads through fastp at Q25 and MiXCR, keeping productive beta chains. Here each entry gathers all rows of one CDR3 protein and keeps the most common genes and DNA. This sample lists 250,000 or so distinct CDR3 sequences; 20% to 25% were detected once. The ten largest clonotypes hold 14% of the sample. The time point label, read with the paper, signifies: newly diagnosed GD, antithyroid drugs for less than 3 months. For both TCR sequencing and RNA sequencing, RNA was extracted from PBMCs in TRIzol. The material sequenced was peripheral blood mononuclear cells (PBMCs), taken at new diagnosis, from a patient treated with antithyroid drugs. All receptors derive from a female donor with Graves disease.

This clonotype was detected many times. The chain carries TRBV10-2 and TRBJ1-5; D is unclear. Germline-derived CDR1 and CDR2 are WSHSY and SAAADI. Trimming stripped 3 bases from V and 9 bases from J, with 9 bases between. The CDR3 runs 12 residues. CDR3 protein: CASSDQTSPQHF. The CDR3 DNA follows: TGCGCCAGCAGTGACCAAACTTCGCCCCAGCATTTT.

This rearrangement joins TRBV12-5 to TRBJ1-2; D is uncertain. Germline-derived CDR1 and CDR2 are LGHNT and FRNRAP. V was shortened by 5 bases and J by 4 bases, with 20 bases between the two germline ends. This CDR3 comprises 16 residues. This CDR3 is CASGARPLDGLYGYTF. DNA of the CDR3: TGTGCTAGTGGTGCCCGACCCCTGGACGGACTCTATGGCTACACCTTC.

This clonotype was picked up many times. V gene TRBV18 combines with J gene TRBJ2-5; TRBD1 matches 7 bases. The CDR3 is 13 amino acids. Germline CDR1 reads KGHSH; CDR2 reads LQKENI. The ends lost 3 bases at V and 6 bases at J; junction bases unmatched: 4. The chain's CDR3 is CASSPDREQTQYF. CDR3 nucleotide sequence: TGTGCCAGCTCACCCGACAGGGAACAGACCCAGTACTTC.

The sample holds many counts of this clonotype. The chain is built from TRBV12-3 or TRBV12-4 and TRBJ1-1, with D unresolved. The CDR3 is 14 amino acids. With 5 bases removed from V and 1 base from J, the gap between germline ends came to 11 bases. The CDR3 spells CASSTTTRNTEAFF. Here the CDR3 DNA reads TGTGCCAGCAGTACGACTACAAGGAACACTGAAGCTTTCTTT.

This clonotype was seen ten or more times. The gene calls are TRBV18 and TRBJ2-3, with 8 bases aligning to TRBD2. CDR3 length equals 18 residues. V lost 4 bases and J lost 3; bases outside the gene matches: 15. In germline, CDR1 is KGHSH, CDR2 LQKENI. CDR3 sequence (DNA): TGTGCCAGCTCACTACCAACCCAGGCGGGAGGAGGTACAGATACGCAGTATTTT. Its translation is CASSLPTQAGGGTDTQYF.

This chain uses TRBV6-2 or TRBV6-3 with TRBJ2-7; TRBD1 might be the D (5 bases). This CDR3 contains 16 residues. CDR1 is MNHEY and CDR2 is SVGEGT in the germline V gene. Trimming took off 7 bases at V and 0 bases at J, with 19 bases between the two ends. The CDR3 spells CASTPLGLIYSYEQYF. CDR3 sequence (DNA): TGTGCCAGCACCCCCTTGGGGCTTATCTACTCCTACGAGCAGTACTTC.

The table lists this clonotype with many counts. DNA for the CDR3: TGTGCCAGTAGTGGCAGGGGTACTGAAGCTTTCTTT. As protein: CASSGRGTEAFF. The chain employs TRBV19 and TRBJ1-1, with D perhaps matching TRBD1 (6 bases). The CDR3 extends over 12 amino acids. V was clipped by 5 bases and J by 5 bases, with 9 bases between them. Germline V gives CDR1 LNHDA, CDR2 SQIVND (reference sequence).

There are many counts of this clonotype. An end of the junction does not agree with germline; a read error may underlie this. CDR3: CTSSQVPGITEAFF. CDR3 bases: TGTACCAGCAGCCAAGTTCCAGGGATCACTGAAGCTTTCTTT. The chain joins TRBV3-1 to TRBJ1-1; possibly TRBD1 for D (5 bases). The germline CDR1 and CDR2 sequences are LGHDT and YNNKEL (reference sequence). The CDR3 sequence is 14 residues long.